One sample yielded the 30 T cell receptor beta chains listed below, sequenced in a study of regulatory T cells in long-lasting Graves disease. In building TCR beta libraries, iRepertoire HTBI primers were used together with Arm-PCR of CDR3 regions. TCRdb ran MiXCR on the multiplex PCR reads and lists one entry per CDR3 protein. In the table there are about 440,000 distinct CDR3 sequences, over 15% of which are singletons. Time point meaning: newly diagnosed GD, antithyroid drugs for less than 3 months. There was RNA extracted from PBMCs, and the TCR library was made from it. Another study also made use of these data, one on T cells in Graves' hyperthyroidism and ophthalmopathy.

Source: peripheral blood mononuclear cells (PBMCs), taken at new diagnosis, from a patient treated with antithyroid drugs. The receptor source for this set is a woman between 18 and 29 years old with Graves disease.

Ten or more counts support this clonotype. The chain is built from TRBV20-1 and TRBJ2-7; 9 bases are shared with TRBD1. Trimming at V came to 4 bases and at J to 4 bases, leaving 11 bases not matched to a gene. Germline-derived CDR1 and CDR2 are DFQATT and SNEGSKA (reference sequence). The CDR3 length is 15 residues. In nucleotides, the CDR3 is TGCAGTGCTAACGATGCCGGGACAGGGACTTACGAGCAGTACTTC. Translating it yields CSANDAGTGTYEQYF.

This clonotype occurred a few times. V and J are TRBV6-1 and TRBJ1-2; D unresolved. Germline V gives CDR1 MNHNS, CDR2 SASEGT. V shed 5 bases and J shed 4 bases, with 14 bases lying between them. The CDR3 contains 14 residues. The CDR3 DNA sequence: TGTGCCAGCAGTCCCTCGGACGGAATCTATGGCTACACCTTC. It codes for CASSPSDGIYGYTF.

With regard to this clonotype: The junction does not match germline at one end; this may be a read error. The chain carries TRBV3-1 and TRBJ2-7; 10 bases match TRBD1. Germline V gene data show CDR1 as LGHDT and CDR2 as YNNKEL (reference sequence). The CDR3 totals 16 residues. The CDR3 DNA follows: TGTGCCAGCAGCCAATTTATGGGACAGGGGACCTACGAGCAGCACTTC. The encoded protein is CASSQFMGQGTYEQHF.

This clonotype has at least ten counts. This sequence joins TRBV13 and TRBJ2-4; D gene uncertain. Trimming left V 3 bases short and J 0 bases short, with 6 bases between. Germline CDR1 and CDR2: PRHDT and FYEKMQ (reference sequence). The CDR3 loop spans 14 amino acids. The CDR3 DNA is TGTGCCAGCAGCTTTTCGGGAGCCAAAAACATTCAGTACTTC. It yields the protein CASSFSGAKNIQYF. The whole variable domain, filled in from reference TRBV13 and TRBJ2-4, reads AAGVIQSPRHLIKEKRETATLKCYPIPRHDTVYWYQQGPGQDPQFLISFYEKMQSDKGSIPDRFSAQQFSDYHSELNMSSLELGDSALYFCASSFSGAKNIQYFGAGTRLSVL.

The V call is TRBV19, the J call TRBJ1-2, with a possible D match to TRBD1 (6 bases). Per germline, CDR1 LNHDA and CDR2 SQIVND (reference sequence). The CDR3 has 20 residues. The V end was cut by 5 bases, the J end by 4 bases, with 32 bases between. CDR3 region: CASSATFTGSLRRSSYGYTF. In nucleotides, the CDR3 is TGTGCCAGTAGTGCGACGTTCACAGGGAGCCTAAGAAGATCGTCCTATGGCTACACCTTC.

A remark on this clonotype: This may be a read error, as it is one base from a much larger clone. V is TRBV18 and J is TRBJ2-7; 7 positions agree with TRBD1. This CDR3 contains 16 residues. Germline-derived CDR1 and CDR2 are KGHSH and LQKENI. CDR3 amino acids: CASSPLATGLPYAQYF. In nucleotides, the CDR3 is TGTGCCAGCTCACCACTTGCGACAGGGCTTCCCTACGCGCAGTACTTC.

This clonotype turned up a few times. The V gene is TRBV27, the J gene TRBJ2-7, with TRBD2 identical over 11 bases. Unmatched junction bases numbered 5, after V lost 5 bases and J lost 2 bases. Germline-derived CDR1 and CDR2 are MNHEY and SMNVEV (reference sequence). The CDR3 loop spans 15 amino acids. CDR3 protein: CASSPLAGETYEQYF. The CDR3 DNA is TGTGCCAGCAGTCCACTAGCGGGAGAGACCTACGAGCAGTACTTC.

J is TRBJ2-5 and V is TRBV5-1; 12 bases line up with TRBD2. Germline V gene sequence: CDR1 SGHRS, CDR2 YFSETQ. V shed 0 bases, J shed 4 bases, and the junction held 1 base outside the gene matches. This CDR3 contains 15 residues. The CDR3 region has the DNA TGCGCCAGCAGCTTGGGGACTAGCGGGATAGAGACCCAGTACTTC. Amino acids: CASSLGTSGIETQYF.

Only a few counts were recorded for this clonotype. This may come from a read error, since a much larger clone is one base off. The genes are TRBV20-1 and TRBJ2-7; 10 bases line up with TRBD2. Germline V lookup: CDR1 DFQATT, CDR2 SNEGSKA (reference sequence). The CDR3 is 14 residues long. The CDR3 region is CSAASGTSVYEQCF. Here the CDR3 DNA reads TGCAGTGCTGCTTCCGGGACTAGCGTCTACGAGCAGTGCTTC.

This clonotype appeared many times. The chain couples TRBV12-3 or TRBV12-4 to TRBJ1-1; the D is unclear. The CDR3 is 14 residues long. Trimming cost V 4 bases and J 1 base, with 10 bases left between them. CDR3 nucleotides: TGTGCCAGCAGTTCCAGAAGGAGGAACACTGAAGCTTTCTTT. It encodes CASSSRRRNTEAFF.

This clonotype was counted ten times or more. V and J are TRBV27 and TRBJ2-7, with D unresolved. The germline V gene has CDR1 MNHEY and CDR2 SMNVEV (reference sequence). Trimming shortened V by 2 bases and J by 2 bases, and 7 bases separated the two germline ends. This CDR3 is built from 13 residues. The CDR3 reads CASSLRATYEQYF. The DNA of the CDR3 is TGTGCCAGCAGTTTACGGGCCACCTACGAGCAGTACTTC.

There are many counts of this clonotype. The chain employs TRBV7-2 and TRBJ1-6; possibly TRBD1 for D (5 bases). V was clipped by 2 bases and J by 6 bases, with 14 bases between them. CDR1 and CDR2 from the germline V gene are SGHTA and FQGNSA. CDR3 length equals 16 residues. The CDR3 region has the DNA TGTGCCAGCAGCTTACGAGGGGCCGCCCTTAATTCACCCCTCCACTTT. It codes for CASSLRGAALNSPLHF.

This clonotype was seen at least ten times. The chain combines TRBV6-2 or TRBV6-3 with TRBJ2-1, with D possibly matching TRBD2 (6 bases). Germline-derived CDR1 and CDR2 are MNHEY and SVGEGT. This CDR3 is built from 14 residues. V was trimmed by 0 bases and J by 9 bases, leaving 12 bases between them. CDR3 protein: CASSYSGGVAEQFF. CDR3 DNA: TGTGCCAGCAGTTACTCCGGCGGGGTGGCTGAGCAGTTCTTC.

This clonotype was observed many times. The V call is TRBV28, the J call TRBJ2-5, with 10 bases aligning to TRBD1. The V gene's germline CDR1 is MDHEN and CDR2 SYDVKM. The CDR3 sequence is 15 residues long. The junction had 7 bases not matched to a gene; V was cut back by 4 bases and J by 5 bases. Here the CDR3 DNA reads TGTGCCAGCAGTTCACCGGGACAGGGGTGGGAGACCCAGTACTTC. Translated, it gives CASSSPGQGWETQYF. Full variable domain (outside the CDR3, taken from reference TRBV28 and TRBJ2-5): DVKVTQSSRYLVKRTGEKVFLECVQDMDHENMFWYRQDPGLGLRLIYFSYDVKMKEKGDIPEGYSVSREKKERFSLILESASTNQTSMYLCASSSPGQGWETQYFGPGTRLLVL.

The chain uses TRBV28 and TRBJ2-1; 8 bases fit TRBD2. Trimming took 2 bases from V and 7 from J; bases not matched to a gene: 10. The CDR3 runs 16 residues. Germline lookup yields CDR1 MDHEN and CDR2 SYDVKM. The CDR3 reads CASSLIPGLAINEQFF. The CDR3 nucleotides are TGTGCCAGCAGTTTAATACCAGGACTAGCAATTAATGAGCAGTTCTTC.

About this clonotype: A much larger clonotype is one base distant, so this may be a read error. The chain carries TRBV12-3 or TRBV12-4 and TRBJ2-3; 7 positions agree with TRBD1. V was clipped by 11 bases and J by 0 bases; unmatched bases: 11. CDR3 length: 15 amino acids. The CDR3 nucleotides read TGTGCCGGCACCCCACCGGGACAGAGCACAGATACGCAGTATTTT. Its protein is CAGTPPGQSTDTQYF.

V usage is TRBV4-3 and J usage is TRBJ2-7, with TRBD2 identical over 11 bases. This CDR3 contains 17 residues. Looked up from germline, CDR1 is LGHNA and CDR2 is YSLEER. J lost 7 bases, V lost 1 base, and 12 bases had no gene match. The chain's CDR3 is CASSQADHLAGGDEQYF. The CDR3 DNA sequence: TGCGCCAGCAGCCAAGCCGATCACCTAGCGGGAGGTGATGAGCAGTACTTC.

The chain uses TRBV6-2 or TRBV6-3 and TRBJ1-5; 9 bases map to TRBD1. The CDR3 spans 15 residues. The junction had 5 bases not matched to a gene; V was cut back by 2 bases and J by 6 bases. Germline V gives CDR1 MNHEY, CDR2 SVGEGT. The CDR3 reads CASSYPTGGSQPQHF. CDR3 DNA: TGTGCCAGCAGTTACCCGACAGGGGGAAGTCAGCCCCAGCATTTT.

The table lists this clonotype with many counts. The rearrangement joins TRBV11-2 to TRBJ1-2; tentatively, D is TRBD1 (6 bases). Germline V gene data show CDR1 as SGHAT and CDR2 as FQNNGV. This CDR3 is built from 15 residues. Trimming pared 5 bases from V and 2 bases from J, leaving 15 bases between. The CDR3 nucleotides are TGTGCCAGCAGCCAATTACAGGGAATGAACTATGGCTACACCTTC. This translates into CASSQLQGMNYGYTF.

The chain links TRBV4-2 to TRBJ2-2, with TRBD2 matching 12 bases. Per germline, CDR1 LGHNA and CDR2 YNFKEQ. CDR3 size: 19 residues. V lost 3 bases to trimming and J lost 1 base; unmatched junction nucleotides: 9. The CDR3 region is CASSHPTKGLAGNTGELFF. DNA of the CDR3: TGTGCCAGCAGCCATCCGACTAAGGGACTAGCGGGGAACACCGGGGAGCTGTTTTTT.

This clonotype was seen repeatedly, ten times or more. The chain carries TRBV7-8 and TRBJ1-2; D possibly corresponds to TRBD1 (6 bases). The CDR3 extends over 13 amino acids. Germline V gene data show CDR1 as SGHVS and CDR2 as FQNEAQ. Trimming took off 5 bases at V and 8 bases at J, with 15 bases between the two ends. The CDR3 DNA sequence: TGTGCCAGCAGCAAGGGGTCAGGGGACGGCTACACCTTC. It yields the protein CASSKGSGDGYTF.

As to this clonotype: An end of the junction does not agree with germline; a read error may underlie this. The V gene is TRBV11-2, the J gene TRBJ2-7, with TRBD1 identical over 8 bases. CDR3 length equals 16 residues. Germline CDR1 SGHAT, CDR2 FQNNGV. CDR3 coding DNA: TGCGCCAGCAGCCAACCCTTTGGACAGGGATTTTACGAGCAGTACTTC. Residues: CASSQPFGQGFYEQYF.

The chain is built from TRBV5-4 and TRBJ2-7, with D unresolved. V dropped 1 base and J dropped 6 bases, with 8 bases sitting between them. CDR1 and CDR2 (germline): SGHNT, YYREEE (reference sequence). The length of the CDR3 is 12 residues. The CDR3: CASSLTWGEQYF. The CDR3 DNA reads as TGTGCCAGCAGCTTGACTTGGGGCGAGCAGTACTTC.

The chain links TRBV27 to TRBJ2-6, with 8 bases fitting TRBD1. The germline V gene encodes CDR1 MNHEY and CDR2 SMNVEV (reference sequence). The CDR3 length is 16 residues. Losses at the gene ends were 1 base for V and 4 bases for J; bases not matched to a gene: 3. As DNA, the CDR3 is TGTGCCAGCAGTTTATTACAGGGGGTAGGGGCCAACGTCCTGACTTTC. It encodes CASSLLQGVGANVLTF.

This clonotype was recorded many times. The J gene is TRBJ2-7, the V gene TRBV2, with TRBD2 matching 11 bases. This CDR3 is 18 amino acids long. V trimming: 3 bases; J trimming: 6 bases; junction bases outside the gene matches: 16. CDR1 is SNHLY, CDR2 FYNNEI, per germline. In nucleotides, the CDR3 is TGTGCCAGCAGTGAGGATGTAGCGGGAGGGCCAAGCCTTCTCGAGCAGTACTTC. Translated, it gives CASSEDVAGGPSLLEQYF. Variable domain in full (rest from reference TRBV2 and TRBJ2-7): EPEVTQTPSHQVTQMGQEVILRCVPISNHLYFYWYRQILGQKVEFLVSFYNNEISEKSEIFDDQFSVERPDGSNFTLKIRSTKLEDSAMYFCASSEDVAGGPSLLEQYFGPGTRLTVT.

This clonotype was observed many times. The J gene is TRBJ2-2, the V gene TRBV7-2; D is ambiguous. Per the germline V gene, CDR1 is SGHTA and CDR2 is FQGNSA. The V gene lost 1 base and the J gene lost 6 bases, with 6 bases spanning the gap. The CDR3 contains 13 residues. Here the CDR3 DNA reads TGTGCCAGCAGCTTAGTTGGGGCCGGGGAGCTGTTTTTT. Translating gives CASSLVGAGELFF. The whole variable domain, filled in from reference TRBV7-2 and TRBJ2-2, reads GAGVSQSPSNKVTEKGKDVELRCDPISGHTALYWYRQSLGQGLEFLIYFQGNSAPDKSGLPSDRFSAERTGGSVSTLTIQRTQQEDSAVYLCASSLVGAGELFFGEGSRLTVL.

Remarks on this clonotype: At one end, the junction sequence differs from germline, possibly due to a read error. The chain links TRBV11-2 to TRBJ2-7; D could derive from TRBD1 or TRBD2 (5 bases each). Germline-derived CDR1 and CDR2 are SGHAT and FQNNGV. The CDR3 totals 14 residues. The CDR3 DNA sequence: TGTGCCAGCAGCTTAGCAGGGAGAATCTACGAGCGGTACTTC. Translated: CASSLAGRIYERYF.

In its sample, this clonotype was seen many times. The V gene is TRBV5-1, the J gene TRBJ2-3; D not certain. The CDR3 consists of 13 residues. The germline V and J ends were trimmed by 2 bases and 4 bases, with 8 bases remaining between them. Germline loops: CDR1 SGHRS, CDR2 YFSETQ. CDR3 region: CASSLGFADTQYF. Written as DNA, the CDR3 is TGCGCCAGCAGCTTAGGTTTCGCAGATACGCAGTATTTT.

This clonotype was counted at least ten times. The rearrangement links TRBV7-6 to TRBJ2-7, with 13 bases that match TRBD2. Looked up from germline, CDR1 is SGHVS and CDR2 is FNYEAQ. The V segment lost 4 bases and the J segment 5 bases; nucleotides outside the gene matches: 8. This CDR3 region has 16 residues. In DNA, the CDR3 is TGTGCCAGCAGCTGGGATAAAGGACTAGCGGGAGACGAGCAGTACTTC. This translates into CASSWDKGLAGDEQYF. Supplemented by reference TRBV7-6 and TRBJ2-7, the full variable domain reads GAGVSQSPRYKVTKRGQDVALRCDPISGHVSLYWYRQALGQGPEFLTYFNYEAQQDKSGLPNDRFSAERPEGSISTLTIQRTEQRDSAMYRCASSWDKGLAGDEQYFGPGTRLTVT.

This clonotype showed up many times. For the CDR3, the DNA is TGTGCCACCGGTGATTTCGGGGAGTTTTCCTACAATGAGCAGTTCTTC. The encoded protein is CATGDFGEFSYNEQFF. This rearrangement joins TRBV6-1 to TRBJ2-1; tentative D call: TRBD2 (5 bases). CDR1 is MNHNS, CDR2 SASEGT, per germline. This CDR3 is 16 amino acids long. Trimming pared 10 bases from V and 1 base from J, leaving 20 bases between.